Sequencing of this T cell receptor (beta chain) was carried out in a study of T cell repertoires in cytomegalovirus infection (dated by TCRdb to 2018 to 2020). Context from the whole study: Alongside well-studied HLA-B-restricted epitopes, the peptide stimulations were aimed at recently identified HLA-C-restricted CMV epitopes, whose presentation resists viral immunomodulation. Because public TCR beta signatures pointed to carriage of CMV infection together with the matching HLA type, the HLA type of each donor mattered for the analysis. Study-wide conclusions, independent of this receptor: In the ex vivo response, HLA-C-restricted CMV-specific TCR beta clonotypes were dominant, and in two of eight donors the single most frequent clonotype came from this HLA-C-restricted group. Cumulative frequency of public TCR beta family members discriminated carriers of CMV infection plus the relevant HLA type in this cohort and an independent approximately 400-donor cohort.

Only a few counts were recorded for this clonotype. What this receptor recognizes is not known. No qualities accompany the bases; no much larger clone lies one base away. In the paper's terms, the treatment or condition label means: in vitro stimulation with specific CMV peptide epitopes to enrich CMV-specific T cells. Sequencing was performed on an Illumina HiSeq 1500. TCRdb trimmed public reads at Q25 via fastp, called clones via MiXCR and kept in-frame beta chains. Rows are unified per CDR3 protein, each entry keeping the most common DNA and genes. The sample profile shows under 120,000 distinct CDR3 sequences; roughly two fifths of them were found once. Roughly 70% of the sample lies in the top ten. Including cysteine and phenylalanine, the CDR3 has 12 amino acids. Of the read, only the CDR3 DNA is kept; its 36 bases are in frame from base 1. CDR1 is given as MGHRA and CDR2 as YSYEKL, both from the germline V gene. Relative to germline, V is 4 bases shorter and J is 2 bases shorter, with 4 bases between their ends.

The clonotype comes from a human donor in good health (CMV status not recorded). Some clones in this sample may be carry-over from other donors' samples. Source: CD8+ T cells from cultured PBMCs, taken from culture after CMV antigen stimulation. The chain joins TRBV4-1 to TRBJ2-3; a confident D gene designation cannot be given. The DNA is TGCGCCAGCAGCCCGGACACAGATACGCAGTATTTT. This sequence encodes CASSPDTDTQYF.